This T cell receptor (beta chain) was sequenced in a study of T cell responses to AZD1222 COVID-19 vaccine. Study results and caveats: CD4 TCRs linked to vaccination spanned spike, dominating at 160-218 and 743-854. The donors showed a predominance of white British ancestry and of females, with possible underestimation of clonal diversity. Repertoire samples came only from after the peak T cell response.

The CDR3 is made up of 13 amino acids. Germline CDR1 SGHTA, CDR2 FQGNSA. After removal of 4 bases from V and 8 bases from J, the junction contained 5 bases not matched to a gene. Regarding this clone: The antigen is not known.

Profiled with immunoSEQ multiplex PCR; TCRdb holds only in-frame clones, not every one. The sample yields roughly 100,000 clones, roughly 84% seen once. This chain links TRBV7-2 with TRBJ2-1; 7 bases are shared with TRBD2. The sample was peripheral blood, taken on day 0 of AZD1222 vaccination. This TCR was recovered from an adult in good health. CDR3 loop: CASSSRGGDEQFF. The CDR3 coding sequence is TGTGCCAGCAGCTCCCGTGGGGGGGATGAGCAGTTCTTC.